This T cell receptor beta chain was captured in a study of cytotoxic CD8 clonotypes in ibrutinib-treated CLL. Study in general: IGHV unmutated roughly 18; relapsed/refractory 10 to 11; treatment-naive some 14. Per sample, productive templates averaged about 240,000 and productive rearrangements averaged 94,082.

CDR3 length: 12 residues. Trimming removed 7 bases at V and 5 bases at J, with 9 bases between. Germline V gene lookup returns CDR1 MNHEY and CDR2 SVGAGI. This clone was recorded once. Generated by immunoSEQ multiplex PCR, the TCRdb table keeps only in-frame clones and is missing some. This table holds some 200,000 clones, nearly 80% found once. This TCR was recovered from a human donor with chronic lymphocytic leukemia. This chain joins TRBV6-5 and TRBJ2-1; perhaps D is TRBD1 or TRBD2 (5 bases each). Sample: PBMCs, taken after 12 months of ibrutinib treatment. The CDR3 sequence is CASNRGDNEQFF. CDR3 DNA: TGTGCCAGCAACCGAGGGGACAATGAGCAGTTCTTC.